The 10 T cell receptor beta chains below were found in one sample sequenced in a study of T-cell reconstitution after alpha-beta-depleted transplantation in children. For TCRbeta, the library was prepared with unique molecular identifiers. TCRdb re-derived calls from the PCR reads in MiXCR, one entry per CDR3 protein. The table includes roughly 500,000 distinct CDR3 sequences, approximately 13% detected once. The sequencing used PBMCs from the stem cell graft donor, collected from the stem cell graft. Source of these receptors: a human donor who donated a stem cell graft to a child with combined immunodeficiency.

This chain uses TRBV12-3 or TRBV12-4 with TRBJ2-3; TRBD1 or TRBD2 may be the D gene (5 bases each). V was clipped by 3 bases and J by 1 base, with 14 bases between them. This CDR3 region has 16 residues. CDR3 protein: CASSFWLAQGTDTQYF. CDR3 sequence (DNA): TGTGCCAGCAGTTTTTGGCTAGCACAGGGCACAGATACGCAGTATTTT.

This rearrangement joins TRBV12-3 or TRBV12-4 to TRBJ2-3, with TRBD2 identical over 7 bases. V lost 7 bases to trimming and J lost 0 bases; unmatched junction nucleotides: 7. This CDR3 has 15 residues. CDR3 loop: CASTQQAGSTDTQYF. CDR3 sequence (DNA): TGTGCCAGCACCCAACAAGCGGGGAGCACAGATACGCAGTATTTT.

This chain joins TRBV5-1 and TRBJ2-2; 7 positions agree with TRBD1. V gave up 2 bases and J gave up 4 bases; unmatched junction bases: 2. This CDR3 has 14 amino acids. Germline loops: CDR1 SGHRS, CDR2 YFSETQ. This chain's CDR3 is CASSFSGGTGELFF. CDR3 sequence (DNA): TGCGCCAGCAGCTTCTCAGGGGGCACCGGGGAGCTGTTTTTT.

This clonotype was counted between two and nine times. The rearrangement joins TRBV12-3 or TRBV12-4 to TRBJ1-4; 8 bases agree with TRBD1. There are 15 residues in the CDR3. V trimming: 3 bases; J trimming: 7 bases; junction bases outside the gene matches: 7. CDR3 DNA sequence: TGTGCCAGCAGTTTTTCAGGGGGCAATAGTGAAAAACTGTTTTTT. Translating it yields CASSFSGGNSEKLFF.

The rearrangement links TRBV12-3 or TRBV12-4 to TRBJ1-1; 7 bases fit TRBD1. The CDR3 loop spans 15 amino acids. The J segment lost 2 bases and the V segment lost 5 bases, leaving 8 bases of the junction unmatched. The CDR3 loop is CASSRSQGGNTEAFF. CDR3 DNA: TGTGCCAGCAGTCGCTCTCAGGGGGGAAACACTGAAGCTTTCTTT.

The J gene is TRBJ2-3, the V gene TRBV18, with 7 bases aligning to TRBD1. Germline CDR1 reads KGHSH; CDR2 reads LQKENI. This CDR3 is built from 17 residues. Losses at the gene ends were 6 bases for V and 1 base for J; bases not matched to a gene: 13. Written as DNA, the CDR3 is TGTGCCAGCTCCCAACTCTCTCCAGGACAGGGCACAGATACGCAGTATTTT. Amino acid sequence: CASSQLSPGQGTDTQYF. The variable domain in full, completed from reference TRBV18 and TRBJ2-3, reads NAGVMQNPRHLVRRRGQEARLRCSPMKGHSHVYWYRQLPEEGLKFMVYLQKENIIDESGMPKERFSAEFPKEGPSILRIQQVVRGDSAAYFCASSQLSPGQGTDTQYFGPGTRLTVL.

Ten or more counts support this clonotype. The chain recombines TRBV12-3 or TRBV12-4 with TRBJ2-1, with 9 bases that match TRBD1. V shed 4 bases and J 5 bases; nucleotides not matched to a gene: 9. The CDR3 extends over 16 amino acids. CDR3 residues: CASSWAEGQGDNEQFF. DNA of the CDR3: TGTGCCAGCAGTTGGGCCGAGGGACAGGGAGACAATGAGCAGTTCTTC.

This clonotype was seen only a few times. This CDR3 reads CASSFPAGYEQYF. The CDR3 DNA sequence: TGTGCCAGCAGCTTCCCAGCGGGATACGAGCAGTACTTC. The rearrangement uses TRBV7-9 and TRBJ2-7; TRBD2 aligns across 7 bases. The CDR3 spans 13 residues. J gave up 4 bases and V 3 bases, and 3 bases lay outside the gene matches. Looked up from germline, CDR1 is SEHNR and CDR2 is FQNEAQ (reference sequence).

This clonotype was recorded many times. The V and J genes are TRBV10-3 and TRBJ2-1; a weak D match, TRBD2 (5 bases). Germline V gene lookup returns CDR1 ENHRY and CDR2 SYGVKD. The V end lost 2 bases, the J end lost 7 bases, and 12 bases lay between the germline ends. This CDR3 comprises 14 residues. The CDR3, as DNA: TGTGCCATCAGTGAGGAGGGCCTACGGAATGAGCAGTTCTTC. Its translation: CAISEEGLRNEQFF.

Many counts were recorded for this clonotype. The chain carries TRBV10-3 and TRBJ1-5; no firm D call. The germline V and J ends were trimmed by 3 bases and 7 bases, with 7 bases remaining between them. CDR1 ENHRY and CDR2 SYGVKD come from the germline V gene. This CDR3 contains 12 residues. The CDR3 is CAISDREQPQHF. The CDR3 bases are TGTGCCATCAGTGATCGGGAGCAGCCCCAGCATTTT.